This TCR beta chain was recovered during a study of CD8+ T cells in alopecia areata. Reverse transcribed after extraction, RNA yielded cDNA as the sequencing template. Profiled with immunoSEQ multiplex PCR; TCRdb holds only in-frame clones, not every one. The table has some 150,000 clones, about three fifths seen once. V was pared by 3 bases and J by 4 bases, with 4 bases between. The CDR3 sequence is 11 residues long. Germline V gene sequence: CDR1 SGHDT, CDR2 YYEEEE. The chain uses TRBV5-6 and TRBJ1-1; D gene ambiguous. Sequencing used CD4+ T cells sorted from blood, obtained at week 0. The clonotype was recovered from a human donor with alopecia areata. Written as DNA, the CDR3 is TGTGCCAGCAGCTCCTTCACTGAAGCTTTCTTT. Its translation is CASSSFTEAFF.